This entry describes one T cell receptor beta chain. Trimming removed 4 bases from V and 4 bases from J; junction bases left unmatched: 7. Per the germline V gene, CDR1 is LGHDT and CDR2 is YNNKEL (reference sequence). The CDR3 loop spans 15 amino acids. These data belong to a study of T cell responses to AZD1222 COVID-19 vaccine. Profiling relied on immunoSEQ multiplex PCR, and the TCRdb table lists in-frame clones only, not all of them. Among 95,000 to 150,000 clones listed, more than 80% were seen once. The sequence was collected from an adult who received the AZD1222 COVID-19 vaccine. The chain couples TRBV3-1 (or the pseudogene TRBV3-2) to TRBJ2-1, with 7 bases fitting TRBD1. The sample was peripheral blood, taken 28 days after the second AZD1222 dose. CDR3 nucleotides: TGTGCCAGCAGCCCGACGAGACAGGGTTACAATGAGCAGTTCTTC. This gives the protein CASSPTRQGYNEQFF.